This is a list of T cell receptor beta chains from one sample in a study of T-cell reconstitution after alpha-beta-depleted transplantation in children. TCRdb re-analysed the PCR reads in MiXCR, keeping a single row per CDR3 protein. Of 190,000 or so distinct CDR3 sequences listed, more than 6.5% are singletons. The source material was PBMCs from the stem cell graft donor, sampled from the stem cell graft. These receptors all stem from a human donor who donated a stem cell graft to a child with Wiskott-Aldrich syndrome. Each CDR3 is given without its conserved first and last residue.

v_call,j_call,cdr3_length,cdr3_aa
TRBV20-1,TRBJ2-3,13,SASSELKPGDTQY
TRBV5-1,TRBJ2-3,12,ASSSGPVGDTQY
TRBV3-1,TRBJ2-1,12,ASSQWTGENEQF
TRBV6-5,TRBJ2-2,9,ASIGTGELF
TRBV6-5,TRBJ2-1,9,ASSTHNEQF
TRBV20-1,TRBJ1-1,11,SARTGTGTEAF
TRBV3-1,TRBJ2-3,11,ASSHRGTDTQY
TRBV24-1,TRBJ2-1,15,ATSDFNSQGSFDEQF
TRBV29-1,TRBJ1-1,12,SVTTGGMNTEAF
TRBV6-5,TRBJ1-2,14,ASSYSIGQGKHGYT
TRBV7-9,TRBJ2-1,11,ASSISTGTEQF
TRBV5-1,TRBJ2-1,11,ASSAGGDNEQF
TRBV20-1,TRBJ1-5,12,SARFGRADQPQH
TRBV5-5,TRBJ2-1,13,ASSLGGISYNEQF
TRBV20-1,TRBJ2-1,16,SARGGLAGASWNNEQF
TRBV10-3,TRBJ1-6,15,AISESTGESYNSPLH
TRBV20-1,TRBJ1-2,10,SARPDHYGYT
TRBV6-1,TRBJ1-5,12,ASSTGAGNQPQH
TRBV12-3/TRBV12-4,TRBJ2-7,12,ASSARQGSYEQY
TRBV29-1,TRBJ1-1,12,SVEEDNMNTEAF
TRBV6-1,TRBJ2-5,15,ASSITGGAGYQETQY
TRBV7-2,TRBJ2-7,13,ASSPAPAAPYEQY
TRBV5-5,TRBJ2-7,14,ASSRKSGTSTYEQY
TRBV6-5,TRBJ2-6,15,ASSYSYETRLRVVLT
TRBV6-1,TRBJ1-2,11,ASSEMGTYGYT
TRBV12-3/TRBV12-4,TRBJ1-5,15,ASRPGTGRGSNQPQH
TRBV7-2,TRBJ2-3,14,ASTHGLAGRGDTQY
TRBV20-1,TRBJ1-3,11,SAWTGFGNTIY